The 6 T cell receptor beta chains listed next were all sequenced from one sample in a study of cytomegalovirus exposure and HLA in healthy donors. PCR was performed using 60 Vbeta and 13 Jbeta primers. Sequenced by immunoSEQ multiplex PCR; TCRdb stores in-frame clones only, minus some. This sample yields around 110,000 clones, of which more than 70% are seen a single time; about 2.5% belongs to the top ten. Sequences were obtained from PBMCs. These receptors came from a man aged 40-49 years in good health and CMV-seronegative.

This CDR3 reads CASSQEGQGVYEQYF. The CDR3 nucleotides are TGCGCCAGCAGCCAAGAGGGCCAGGGTGTCTACGAGCAGTACTTC. This sequence joins TRBV4-1 and TRBJ2-7; D is possibly TRBD1 (5 bases). The germline CDR1 and CDR2 sequences are MGHRA and YSYEKL. Trimming cost V 0 bases and J 3 bases, with 12 bases left between them. The CDR3 runs to 15 residues.

V usage is TRBV18 and J usage is TRBJ2-1, with no clear D. Trimming cost V 1 base and J 0 bases, with 10 bases left between them. There are 16 residues in the CDR3. The germline V gene has CDR1 KGHSH and CDR2 LQKENI. CDR3 residues: CASSPLAQSSYNEQFF. DNA of the CDR3: TGTGCCAGCTCACCACTTGCACAGAGCTCCTACAATGAGCAGTTCTTC.

The CDR3 coding sequence is TGTGCCAGCAGCGTAGTTGCGGACGAGCAGTACTTC. The encoded protein is CASSVVADEQYF. This sequence joins TRBV9 and TRBJ2-7; D is uncertain. CDR1 is SGDLS and CDR2 is YYNGEE in the germline V gene. The CDR3 totals 12 residues. Trimming pared 0 bases from V and 5 bases from J, leaving 6 bases between. Full variable domain (missing parts from reference TRBV9 and TRBJ2-7): DSGVTQTPKHLITATGQRVTLRCSPRSGDLSVYWYQQSLDQGLQFLIQYYNGEERAKGNILERFSAQQFPDLHSELNLSSLELGDSALYFCASSVVADEQYFGPGTRLTVT.

This clone was found a few times. The rearrangement joins TRBV7-9 to TRBJ1-4; 11 bases are shared with TRBD1. The CDR3 sequence is 15 residues long. J gave up 7 bases and V 3 bases, and 4 bases lay outside the gene matches. The germline gives CDR1 SEHNR, CDR2 FQNEAQ (reference sequence). CDR3 sequence: CASSLGQGVVEKLFF. In nucleotides, the CDR3 is TGTGCCAGCAGCTTGGGACAGGGGGTTGTTGAAAAACTGTTTTTT.

The genes are TRBV7-9 and TRBJ1-3, with D perhaps TRBD1 (5 bases). The CDR3 extends over 17 amino acids. Germline-derived CDR1 and CDR2 are SEHNR and FQNEAQ (reference sequence). Trimming stripped 5 bases from V and 0 bases from J, with 17 bases between. CDR3 sequence (DNA): TGTGCCAGCAGCGGCTGGGGAACAGGAACCTCTGGAAACACCATATATTTT. Protein product: CASSGWGTGTSGNTIYF.

In this sample, this clone turned up a few times. This rearrangement joins TRBV5-6 to TRBJ1-1; 7 bases are a match to TRBD1. The ends lost 5 bases at V and 5 bases at J; junction bases unmatched: 12. CDR1 is SGHDT and CDR2 is YYEEEE in the germline V gene. CDR3 length equals 15 residues. This CDR3 is CASRYGTGVETEAFF. As DNA, the CDR3 is TGTGCCAGCAGGTATGGCACAGGGGTGGAAACTGAAGCTTTCTTT. Supplemented by reference TRBV5-6 and TRBJ1-1, the full variable domain reads DAGVTQSPTHLIKTRGQQVTLRCSPKSGHDTVSWYQQALGQGPQFIFQYYEEEERQRGNFPDRFSGHQFPNYSSELNVNALLLGDSALYLCASRYGTGVETEAFFGQGTRLTVV.